The clone carrying this TCR beta chain was detected many times. CDR3 length equals 16 residues. The V gene lost 0 bases and the J gene lost 2 bases, with 13 bases spanning the gap. The germline CDR1 and CDR2 sequences are SGHKS and YYEKEE (reference sequence). RNA transcripts provided the source from which TCR beta CDR3 regions were amplified. A first-round RT-PCR of the TCR CDR3 used the HTBI primer set. A single record per CDR3 protein comes from TCRdb applying MiXCR to the multiplex PCR reads. Among roughly 30,000 distinct CDR3 sequences listed, roughly 46% were seen once. The data are from a study of T cells in Graves' hyperthyroidism and ophthalmopathy. Across 18 months, stable Graves' hyperthyroidism was marked by no progression to ophthalmopathy.

Sequencing was performed on blood. This receptor was identified in a woman aged 25 to 39 with Graves' hyperthyroidism. V gene TRBV5-5 combines with J gene TRBJ2-3; D uncertain. CDR3 nucleotides: TGTGCCAGCAGCTTGGCGGTGGTACAGCCCACAGATACGCAGTATTTT. Translating gives CASSLAVVQPTDTQYF.